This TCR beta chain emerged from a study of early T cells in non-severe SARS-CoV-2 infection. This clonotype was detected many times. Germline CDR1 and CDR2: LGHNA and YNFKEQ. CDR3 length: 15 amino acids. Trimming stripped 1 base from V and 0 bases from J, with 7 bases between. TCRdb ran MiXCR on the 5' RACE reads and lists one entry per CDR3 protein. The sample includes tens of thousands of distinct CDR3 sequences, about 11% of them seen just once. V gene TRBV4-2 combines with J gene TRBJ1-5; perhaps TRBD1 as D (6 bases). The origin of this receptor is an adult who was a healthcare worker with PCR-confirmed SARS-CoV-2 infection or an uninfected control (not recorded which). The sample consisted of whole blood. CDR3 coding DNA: TGTGCCAGCAGCCAAGGGGACATTAGCAATCAGCCCCAGCATTTT. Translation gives CASSQGDISNQPQHF.